Sequencing of this T cell receptor beta chain was carried out in a study of T cells in Graves' hyperthyroidism and ophthalmopathy. The study, taken as a whole, reports: Within blood appeared most thyroid clonotypes that had expanded above 0.001. Model predictions of ophthalmopathy came a median about 6.3 months before onset.

The CDR3 totals 15 residues. V lost 7 bases to trimming and J lost 5 bases; unmatched junction nucleotides: 6. The germline CDR1 and CDR2 sequences are LNHDA and SQIVND (reference sequence). RNA transcripts gave rise to amplified TCR beta CDR3 regions. HTBI primers were employed in a first-round RT-PCR of the TCR CDR3. TCRdb recomputed calls from the multiplex PCR reads with MiXCR, one row per CDR3 protein. The repertoire holds nearly 600,000 distinct CDR3 sequences, with approximately 15% as singletons. This clonotype showed up just a few times. What it recognizes is unknown. J is TRBJ2-2 and V is TRBV19; TRBD2 agrees at 11 bases. The sequence was obtained from a woman in her 30s with Graves' hyperthyroidism that later progressed to Graves' ophthalmopathy. The sequencing sample was made of blood. CDR3 in DNA: TGTGCCAGTACCCAGACTAGCGGGATAACCGGGGAGCTGTTTTTT. As protein: CASTQTSGITGELFF.